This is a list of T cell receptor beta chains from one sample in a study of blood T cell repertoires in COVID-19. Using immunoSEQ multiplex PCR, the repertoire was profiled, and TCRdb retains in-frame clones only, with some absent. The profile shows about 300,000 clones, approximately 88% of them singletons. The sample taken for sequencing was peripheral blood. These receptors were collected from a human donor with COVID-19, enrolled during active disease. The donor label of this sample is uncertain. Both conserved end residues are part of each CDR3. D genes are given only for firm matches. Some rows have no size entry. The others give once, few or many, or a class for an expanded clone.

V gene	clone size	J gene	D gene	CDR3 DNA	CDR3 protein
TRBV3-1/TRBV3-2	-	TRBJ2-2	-	TGTGCCAGCAGCCAAGATCGGGTAACCGGGGAGCTGTTTTTT	CASSQDRVTGELFF
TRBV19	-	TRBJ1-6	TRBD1	TGTGCCAGTCGACCGCGGCAGGGGGATTCACCCCTCCACTTT	CASRPRQGDSPLHF
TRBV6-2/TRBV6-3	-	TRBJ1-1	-	TGTGCCAGCAGTTACTCGACCGGGATGTACACTGAAGCTTTCTTT	CASSYSTGMYTEAFF
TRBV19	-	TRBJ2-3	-	TGTGCCAGTATCGCAGGGGCCACAGATACGCAGTATTTT	CASIAGATDTQYF
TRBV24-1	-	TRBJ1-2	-	TGTGCCGCAAAAACTTCGGACTATGGCTACACCTTC	CAAKTSDYGYTF
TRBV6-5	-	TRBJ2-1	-	TGTGCCAGCAGTTACGGTGCGGGTTATGAGCAGTTCTTC	CASSYGAGYEQFF
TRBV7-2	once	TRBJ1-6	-	TGTGCCAGCAGCTTAGCCAGCTCCTATAATTCACCCCTCCACTTT	CASSLASSYNSPLHF
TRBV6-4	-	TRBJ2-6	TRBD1	TGTGCCAGCAGTGAACGGACAGGGGGCACTGCTGGGGCCAACGTCCTGACTTTC	CASSERTGGTAGANVLTF
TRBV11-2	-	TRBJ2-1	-	TGTGCCAGCAGCAAATCGGGACTCTCGAATGAGCAGTTCTTC	CASSKSGLSNEQFF
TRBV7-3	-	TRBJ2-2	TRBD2	TGTGCCAGCAGCTCGGGACTAGCGGGAGTAGAGACCGGGGAGCTGTTTTTT	CASSSGLAGVETGELFF
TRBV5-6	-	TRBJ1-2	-	TGTGCCAGCAGCTCATTCGGACAAAACGGAAAGAGAGATGGCTACACCTTC	CASSSFGQNGKRDGYTF
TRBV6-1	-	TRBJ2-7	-	TGTGCCAGCAGTGACCTCTACGAGCAGTACTTC	CASSDLYEQYF
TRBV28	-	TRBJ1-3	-	TGTGCCAGCAGTTGGGGGCAAGCCTCTGGAAACACCATATATTTT	CASSWGQASGNTIYF
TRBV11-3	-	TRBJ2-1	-	TGTGCCAGCAGCTTAGACAGGGGGGTATGGAATGAGCAGTTCTTC	CASSLDRGVWNEQFF
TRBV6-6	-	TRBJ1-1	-	TGTGCCAGCACCATTTACTCCCGGGGGAACACTGAAGCTTTCTTT	CASTIYSRGNTEAFF
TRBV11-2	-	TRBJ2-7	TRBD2	TGTGCCAGCAGCTTAGTCGGCGGGAGGGCCGGCGAGCAGTACTTC	CASSLVGGRAGEQYF
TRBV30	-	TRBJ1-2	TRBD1	TGTGCCTGGAGCGGGACAGGGGATTATGGCTACACCTTC	CAWSGTGDYGYTF